This T cell receptor beta chain comes out of a study of CXCR3-negative and CXCR3-positive naive CD8 T cells. Overall study results and limits: The study found CXCR3 expression partially decreased after cryopreservation and ran most assays on fresh PBMCs. CD5 surface expression was similar among naive subsets, and TCR strength was estimated by inference from TRB CDR3 properties.

UMI-labeled 5' RACE TRB cDNA libraries were prepared from the cells. TCRdb re-called the 5' RACE reads and catalogs CDR3 proteins one per entry, DNA excluded. This repertoire includes 100,000 to 150,000 distinct CDR3 sequences. A note on this clonotype: Its target is unknown.

The CDR3 is 15 amino acids. Germline lookup yields CDR1 SQVTM and CDR2 ANQGSEA. The source of this sequence is a human donor in good health. Some clones in this sample may be carry-over from other donors' samples. Sequenced input: naive CXCR3- CD8+ T cells from blood. Subset: CD45RO-CCR7+CD27+CD95- naive CD8+ T cells lacking CXCR3 (TNR3-). This chain joins TRBV29-1 and TRBJ2-5; as DNA is missing, the TRBD1 call by TCRdb cannot be tested. CDR3 protein: CSVEQGRSAAETQYF.